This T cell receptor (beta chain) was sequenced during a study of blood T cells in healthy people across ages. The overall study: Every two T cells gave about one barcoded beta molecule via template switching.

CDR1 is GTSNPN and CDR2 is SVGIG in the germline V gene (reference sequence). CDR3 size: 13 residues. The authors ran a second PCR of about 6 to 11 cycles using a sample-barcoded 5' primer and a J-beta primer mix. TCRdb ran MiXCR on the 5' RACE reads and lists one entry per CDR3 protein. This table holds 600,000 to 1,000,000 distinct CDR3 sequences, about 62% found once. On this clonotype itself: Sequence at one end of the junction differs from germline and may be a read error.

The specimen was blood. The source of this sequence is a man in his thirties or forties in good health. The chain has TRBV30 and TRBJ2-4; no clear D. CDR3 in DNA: TGTGCCCGGAGTGCTGGCCAAAGGAACATTCAGTACTTC. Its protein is CARSAGQRNIQYF. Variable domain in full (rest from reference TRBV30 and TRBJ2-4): SQTIHQWPATLVQPVGSPLSLECTVEGTSNPNLYWYRQAAGRGLQLLFYSVGIGQISSEVPQNLSASRPQDRQFILSSKKLLLSDSGFYLCARSAGQRNIQYFGAGTRLSVL.